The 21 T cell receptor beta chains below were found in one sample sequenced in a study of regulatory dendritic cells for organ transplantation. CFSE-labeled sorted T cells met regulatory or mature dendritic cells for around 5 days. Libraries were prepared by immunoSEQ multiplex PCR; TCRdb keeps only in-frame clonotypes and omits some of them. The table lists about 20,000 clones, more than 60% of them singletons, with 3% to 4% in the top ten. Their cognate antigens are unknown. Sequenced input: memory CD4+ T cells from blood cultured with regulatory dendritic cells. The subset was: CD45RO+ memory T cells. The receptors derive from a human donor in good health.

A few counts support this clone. The CDR3 bases are TGTGCCAGCAGCTTCGGGACAGCCCTTCAGCCCCAGCATTTT. Translating it yields CASSFGTALQPQHF. The chain carries TRBV6-1 and TRBJ1-5; 7 bases fit TRBD1. The CDR3 is made up of 14 amino acids. The germline V gene encodes CDR1 MNHNS and CDR2 SASEGT. V was clipped by 6 bases and J by 6 bases; unmatched bases: 8.

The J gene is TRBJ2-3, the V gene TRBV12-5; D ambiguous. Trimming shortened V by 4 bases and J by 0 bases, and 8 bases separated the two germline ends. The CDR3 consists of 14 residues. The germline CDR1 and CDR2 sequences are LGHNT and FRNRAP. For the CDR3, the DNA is TGTGCTAGTGGTTCAGGCAGAAGCACAGATACGCAGTATTTT. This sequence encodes CASGSGRSTDTQYF. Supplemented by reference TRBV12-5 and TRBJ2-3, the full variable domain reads DARVTQTPRHKVTEMGQEVTMRCQPILGHNTVFWYRQTMMQGLELLAYFRNRAPLDDSGMPKDRFSAEMPDATLATLKIQPSEPRDSAVYFCASGSGRSTDTQYFGPGTRLTVL.

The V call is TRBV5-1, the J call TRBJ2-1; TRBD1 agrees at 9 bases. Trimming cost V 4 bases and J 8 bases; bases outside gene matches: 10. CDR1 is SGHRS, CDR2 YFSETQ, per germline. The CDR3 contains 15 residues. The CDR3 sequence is CASSPSGTGFDEQFF. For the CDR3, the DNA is TGCGCCAGCAGCCCTAGTGGGACAGGGTTCGATGAGCAGTTCTTC. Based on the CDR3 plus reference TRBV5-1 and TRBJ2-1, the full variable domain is KAGVTQTPRYLIKTRGQQVTLSCSPISGHRSVSWYQQTPGQGLQFLFEYFSETQRNKGNFPGRFSGRQFSNSRSEMNVSTLELGDSALYLCASSPSGTGFDEQFFGPGTRLTVL.

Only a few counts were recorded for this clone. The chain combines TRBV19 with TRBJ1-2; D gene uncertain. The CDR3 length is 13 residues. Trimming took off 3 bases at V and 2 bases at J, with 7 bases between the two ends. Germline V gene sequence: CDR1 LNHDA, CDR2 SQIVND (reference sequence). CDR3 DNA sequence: TGTGCCAGTAGTATTGTAGAGAACTATGGCTACACCTTC. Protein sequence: CASSIVENYGYTF.

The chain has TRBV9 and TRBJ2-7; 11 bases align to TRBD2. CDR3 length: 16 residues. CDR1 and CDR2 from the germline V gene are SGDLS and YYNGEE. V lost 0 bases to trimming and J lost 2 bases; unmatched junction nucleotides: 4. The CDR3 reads CASSVAPTSGAYEQYF. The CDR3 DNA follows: TGTGCCAGCAGCGTAGCTCCGACTAGCGGGGCCTACGAGCAGTACTTC.

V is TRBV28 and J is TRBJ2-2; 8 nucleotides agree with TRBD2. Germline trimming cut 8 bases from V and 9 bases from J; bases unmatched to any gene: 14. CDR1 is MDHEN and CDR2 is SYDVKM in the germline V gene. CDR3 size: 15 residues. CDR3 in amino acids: CASRPGLEGTRELFF. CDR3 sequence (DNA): TGTGCCAGCCGTCCGGGACTAGAGGGAACCCGGGAGCTGTTTTTT. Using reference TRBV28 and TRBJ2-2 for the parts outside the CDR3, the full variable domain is DVKVTQSSRYLVKRTGEKVFLECVQDMDHENMFWYRQDPGLGLRLIYFSYDVKMKEKGDIPEGYSVSREKKERFSLILESASTNQTSMYLCASRPGLEGTRELFFGEGSRLTVL.

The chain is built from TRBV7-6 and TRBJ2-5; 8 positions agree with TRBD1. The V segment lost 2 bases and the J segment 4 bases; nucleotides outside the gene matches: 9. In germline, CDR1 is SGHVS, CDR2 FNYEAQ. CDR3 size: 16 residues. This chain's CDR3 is CASSLTLGRGRETQYF. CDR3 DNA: TGTGCCAGCAGCTTAACTCTGGGCAGGGGGCGAGAGACCCAGTACTTC. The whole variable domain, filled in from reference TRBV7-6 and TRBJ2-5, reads GAGVSQSPRYKVTKRGQDVALRCDPISGHVSLYWYRQALGQGPEFLTYFNYEAQQDKSGLPNDRFSAERPEGSISTLTIQRTEQRDSAMYRCASSLTLGRGRETQYFGPGTRLLVL.

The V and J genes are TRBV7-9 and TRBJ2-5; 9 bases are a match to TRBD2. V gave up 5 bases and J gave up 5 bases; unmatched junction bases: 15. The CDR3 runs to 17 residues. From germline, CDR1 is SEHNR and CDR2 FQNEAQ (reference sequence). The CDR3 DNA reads TGTGCCAGCAGCCCCAAGACTAGCGGTTGGGGCGGGGAGACCCAGTACTTC. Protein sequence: CASSPKTSGWGGETQYF.

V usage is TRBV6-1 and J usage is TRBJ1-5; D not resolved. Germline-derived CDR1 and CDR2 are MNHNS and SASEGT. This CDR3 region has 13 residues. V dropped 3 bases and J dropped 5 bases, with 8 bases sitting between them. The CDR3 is CASSDRRDQPQHF. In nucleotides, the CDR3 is TGTGCCAGCAGTGACAGGAGGGATCAGCCCCAGCATTTT.

The CDR3 DNA reads as TGTGCCAGCAGCTTAGGTCCAGCGGGAGGCCCTATAAACACCGGGGAGCTGTTTTTT. It specifies CASSLGPAGGPINTGELFF. The chain uses TRBV7-2 and TRBJ2-2; TRBD2 matches at 9 bases. Per the germline V gene, CDR1 is SGHTA and CDR2 is FQGNSA. Unmatched junction bases numbered 11, after V lost 1 base and J lost 2 bases. The CDR3 contains 19 residues.

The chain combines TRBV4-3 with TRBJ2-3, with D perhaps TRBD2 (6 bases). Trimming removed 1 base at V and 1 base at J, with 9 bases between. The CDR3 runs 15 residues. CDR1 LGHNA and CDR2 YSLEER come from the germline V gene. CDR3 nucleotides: TGCGCCAGCAGCCAAGTGGGGGGTGGCACAGATACGCAGTATTTT. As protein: CASSQVGGGTDTQYF.

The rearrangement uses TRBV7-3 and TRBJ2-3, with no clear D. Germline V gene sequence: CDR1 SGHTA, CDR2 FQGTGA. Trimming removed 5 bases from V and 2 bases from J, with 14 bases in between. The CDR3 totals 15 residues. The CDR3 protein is CASSPDRQPTDTQYF. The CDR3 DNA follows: TGTGCCAGCAGCCCGGACCGTCAGCCCACAGATACGCAGTATTTT.

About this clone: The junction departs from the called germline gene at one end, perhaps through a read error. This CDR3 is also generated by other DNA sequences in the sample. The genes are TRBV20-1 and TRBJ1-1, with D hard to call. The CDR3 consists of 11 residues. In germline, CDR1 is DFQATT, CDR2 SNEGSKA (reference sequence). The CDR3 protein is CSATPGTEAFF. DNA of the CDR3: TGCAGTGCTACACCGGGAACTGAAGCCTTCTTT.

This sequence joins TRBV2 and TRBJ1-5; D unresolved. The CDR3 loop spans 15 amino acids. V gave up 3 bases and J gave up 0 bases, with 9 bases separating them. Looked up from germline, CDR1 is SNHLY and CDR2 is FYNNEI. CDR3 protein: CASSEPGFSNQPQHF. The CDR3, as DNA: TGTGCCAGCAGTGAGCCCGGGTTTAGCAATCAGCCCCAGCATTTT.

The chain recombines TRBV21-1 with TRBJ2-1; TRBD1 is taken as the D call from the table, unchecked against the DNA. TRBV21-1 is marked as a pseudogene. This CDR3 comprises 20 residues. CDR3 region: CASSKASKQKGQGSYNEQFF. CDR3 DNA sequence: TGTGCCAGCAGCAAAGCATCTAAGCAAAAGGGACAGGGCTCCTACAATGAGCAGTTCTTC.

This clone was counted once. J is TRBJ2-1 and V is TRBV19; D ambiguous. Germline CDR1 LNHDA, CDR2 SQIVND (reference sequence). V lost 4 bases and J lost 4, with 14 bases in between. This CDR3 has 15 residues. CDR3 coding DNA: TGTGCCAGTAGTAGGGGTATCGGCGTTTACAATGAGCAGTTCTTC. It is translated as CASSRGIGVYNEQFF.

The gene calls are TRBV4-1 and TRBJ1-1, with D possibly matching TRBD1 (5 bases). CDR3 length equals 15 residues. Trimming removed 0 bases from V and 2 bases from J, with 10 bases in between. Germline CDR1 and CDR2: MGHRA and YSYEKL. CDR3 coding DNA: TGCGCCAGCAGCCAAGATCTCCAGGGTAACACTGAAGCTTTCTTT. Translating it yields CASSQDLQGNTEAFF.

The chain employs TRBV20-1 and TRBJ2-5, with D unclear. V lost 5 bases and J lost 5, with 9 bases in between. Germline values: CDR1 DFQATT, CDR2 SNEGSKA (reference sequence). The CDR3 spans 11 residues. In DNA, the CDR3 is TGCAGTGCTTGGACCACGGAGACCCAGTACTTC. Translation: CSAWTTETQYF.

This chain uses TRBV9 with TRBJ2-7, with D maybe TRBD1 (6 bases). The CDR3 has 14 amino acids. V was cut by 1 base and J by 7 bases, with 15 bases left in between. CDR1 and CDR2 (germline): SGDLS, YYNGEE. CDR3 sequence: CASSVSTGTREQYF. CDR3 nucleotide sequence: TGTGCCAGCAGCGTATCCACAGGGACAAGGGAGCAGTACTTC.

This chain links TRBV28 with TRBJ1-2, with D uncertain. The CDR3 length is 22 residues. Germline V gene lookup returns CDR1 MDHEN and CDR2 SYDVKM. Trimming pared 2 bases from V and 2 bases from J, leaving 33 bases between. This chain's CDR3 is CASSLVSRRQPLNETLNYGYTF. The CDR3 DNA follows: TGTGCCAGCAGTTTAGTTTCCCGTCGGCAGCCTTTGAACGAAACTCTAAACTATGGCTACACCTTC.

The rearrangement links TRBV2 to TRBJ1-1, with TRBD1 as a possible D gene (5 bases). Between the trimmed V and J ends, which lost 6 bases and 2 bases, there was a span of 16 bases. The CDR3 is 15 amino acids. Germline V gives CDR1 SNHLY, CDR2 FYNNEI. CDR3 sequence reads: CASSPLSGENTEAFF. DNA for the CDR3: TGTGCCAGCAGCCCTTTGTCGGGGGAAAACACTGAAGCTTTCTTT.